A single T cell receptor (beta chain) is shown here with its context. The antigen is unknown. It was with 60 Vbeta and 13 Jbeta primers that the PCR ran. TCRdb's table, derived via immunoSEQ multiplex PCR, lists solely in-frame clones and lacks some. Of about 200,000 clones in the sample, approximately 79% are singletons; the top ten hold around 1.7%. The length of the CDR3 is 13 residues. V was pared by 5 bases and J by 6 bases, with 11 bases between. Germline CDR1 reads MNHEY; CDR2 reads SVGAGI. This sample stems from a study of cytomegalovirus exposure and HLA in healthy donors. Study-wide results and limits: Segments of the TCR beta V type were, in most cases, productive about 87% or about 30% of the time in an earlier analysis. In a later analysis, DRB1 alleles had the most associated TCRs; HLA-C alleles the fewest.

The TCR sequence derives from a man between 50 and 59 years old in good health and CMV-seronegative. The rearrangement links TRBV6-5 to TRBJ2-4, with TRBD1 as a possible D gene (5 bases). Sequences were obtained from PBMCs. CDR3 coding DNA: TGTGCCAGCAGTCAGGGAATAGGAAACATTCAGTACTTC. The encoded protein is CASSQGIGNIQYF.